The T cell receptor beta chain under discussion was sequenced for a study of cytomegalovirus exposure and HLA in healthy donors. 13 Jbeta primers and 60 Vbeta primers were used for the PCR. Authors' analysis steps: In a later analysis, of roughly 83 million unique beta chains, some 10 million appeared in at least two donors. Sequencing was performed with immunoSEQ multiplex PCR; in TCRdb, only in-frame clones are kept and a portion is missing. V and J calls and clone size are those listed in that table; D and trimming were worked out from the DNA. This table holds roughly 81,000 clones, roughly 85% found once. Specimen: PBMCs. This clonotype was sampled from a man younger than 40 in good health and CMV-seronegative.

The CDR3 spells CASSLGGGGYNEQFF. The CDR3 DNA sequence: TGTGCCAGCAGCTTAGGAGGGGGGGGGTACAATGAGCAGTTCTTC. V is TRBV7-3 and J is TRBJ2-1; possibly TRBD2 for D (7 bases). Trimming took off 2 bases at V and 4 bases at J, with 12 bases between the two ends. CDR1 and CDR2 (germline): SGHTA, FQGTGA. CDR3 length equals 15 residues.